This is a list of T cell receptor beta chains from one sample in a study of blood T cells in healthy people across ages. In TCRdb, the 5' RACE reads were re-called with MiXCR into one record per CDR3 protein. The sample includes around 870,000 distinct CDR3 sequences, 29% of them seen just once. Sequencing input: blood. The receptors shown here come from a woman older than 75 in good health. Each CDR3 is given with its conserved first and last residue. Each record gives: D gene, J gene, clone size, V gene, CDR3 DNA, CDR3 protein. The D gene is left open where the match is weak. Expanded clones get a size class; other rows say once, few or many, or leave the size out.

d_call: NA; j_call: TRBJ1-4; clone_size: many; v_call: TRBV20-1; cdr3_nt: TGCAGTGCTAGAGATAGTTGGCAGACTAATGAAAAACTGTTTTTT; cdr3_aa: CSARDSWQTNEKLFF
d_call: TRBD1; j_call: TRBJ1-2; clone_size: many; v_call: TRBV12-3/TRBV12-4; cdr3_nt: TGTGCCAGCAGTGTCGGTACAGGGGGCAAAAACTATGGCTACACCTTC; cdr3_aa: CASSVGTGGKNYGYTF
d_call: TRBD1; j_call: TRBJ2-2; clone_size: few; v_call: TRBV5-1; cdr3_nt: TGCGCCAGCAGCTTGTGGGACAGGGATACCGGGGAGCGGTTTTTT; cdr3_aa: CASSLWDRDTGERFF
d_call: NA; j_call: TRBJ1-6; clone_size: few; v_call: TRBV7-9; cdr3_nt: TGTGCCAGCAGCAAAATGACGGGGACCGGCGGTTCACCCCTCCACTTT; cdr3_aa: CASSKMTGTGGSPLHF
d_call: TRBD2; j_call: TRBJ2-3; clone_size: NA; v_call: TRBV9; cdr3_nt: TGTGCCAGCAGCGTAGGAACTAGCGGCACAGATACGCAGTATTTT; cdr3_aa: CASSVGTSGTDTQYF
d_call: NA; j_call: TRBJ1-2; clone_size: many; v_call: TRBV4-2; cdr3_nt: TGTGCCAGCAGCCAAGATTACTATGGCTACACCTTC; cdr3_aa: CASSQDYYGYTF
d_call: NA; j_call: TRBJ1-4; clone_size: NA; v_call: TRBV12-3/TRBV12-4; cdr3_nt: TGTGCCAGCAGTTTGGGCGGGGATAATGAAAAACTGTTTTTT; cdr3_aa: CASSLGGDNEKLFF
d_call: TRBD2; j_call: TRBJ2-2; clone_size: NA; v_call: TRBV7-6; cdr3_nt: TGTGCCAGCAGCTTAGAAACTAGCGTCGTCACCGGGGAGCTGTTTTTT; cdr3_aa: CASSLETSVVTGELFF
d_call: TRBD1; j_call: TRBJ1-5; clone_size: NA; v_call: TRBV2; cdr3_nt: TGTGCCAACAGCGGGACAGTTTATAGCAATCAGCCCCAGCATTTT; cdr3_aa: CANSGTVYSNQPQHF
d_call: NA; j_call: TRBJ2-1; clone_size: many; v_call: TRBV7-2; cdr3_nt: TGTGCCAGCAGCTTAGGTCAGGGAGAAGAGCAGTTCTTC; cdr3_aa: CASSLGQGEEQFF
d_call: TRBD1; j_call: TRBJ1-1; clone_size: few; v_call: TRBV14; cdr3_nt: TGTGCCAGCAGCCAACTGGACAGGGCTACCACTGAAGCTTTCTTT; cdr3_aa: CASSQLDRATTEAFF
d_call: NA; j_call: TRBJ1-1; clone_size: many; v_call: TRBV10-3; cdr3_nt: TGTGCCATCAGGGAAGGCAGGGCTGAAGCTTTCTTT; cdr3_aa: CAIREGRAEAFF
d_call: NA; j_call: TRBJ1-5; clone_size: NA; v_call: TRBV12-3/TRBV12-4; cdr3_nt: TGTGCCAGCAGTTGGACACTGGGTGGTAATCAGCCCCAGCATTTT; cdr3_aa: CASSWTLGGNQPQHF
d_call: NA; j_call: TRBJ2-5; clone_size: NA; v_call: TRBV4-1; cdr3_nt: TGCGCCAGCAGCCAAGATGTGGGACCTCAGTACTTC; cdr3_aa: CASSQDVGPQYF
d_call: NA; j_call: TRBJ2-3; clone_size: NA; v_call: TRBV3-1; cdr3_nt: TGTGCCAGCAGCCCCCCTAGCCTTCGCACAGATACGCAGTATTTT; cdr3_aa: CASSPPSLRTDTQYF
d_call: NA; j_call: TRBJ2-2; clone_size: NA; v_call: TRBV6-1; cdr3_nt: TGTGCCAGCAGAACCGGGCAGTACAGCACCGGGGAGCTGTTTTTT; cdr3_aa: CASRTGQYSTGELFF
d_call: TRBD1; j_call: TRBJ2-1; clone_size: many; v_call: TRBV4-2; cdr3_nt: TGTGCCAGCAGCCTGGGACAGGGGGGGATAGTGGGCTACAATGAGCAGTTCTTC; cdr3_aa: CASSLGQGGIVGYNEQFF
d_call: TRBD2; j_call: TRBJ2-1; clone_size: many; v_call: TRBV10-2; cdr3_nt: TGCGCCAGCAGGGAAAGCGGGGGGGGCTCCTACAATGAGCAGTTCTTC; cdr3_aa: CASRESGGGSYNEQFF
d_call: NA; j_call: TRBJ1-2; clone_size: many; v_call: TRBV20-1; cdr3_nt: TGCAGTGCTAGAGCCCCCGGCAGGGATAACTATGGCTACACCTTC; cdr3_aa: CSARAPGRDNYGYTF
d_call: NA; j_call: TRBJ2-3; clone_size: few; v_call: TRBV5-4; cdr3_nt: TGTGCCAGCAGCTTAAGGTACACAGATACGCAGTATTTT; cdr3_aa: CASSLRYTDTQYF
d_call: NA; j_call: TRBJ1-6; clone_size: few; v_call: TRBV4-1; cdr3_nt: TGCGCCAGCAGCCAGTCCGGGACATCTGGTTCACCCCTCCACTTT; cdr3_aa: CASSQSGTSGSPLHF
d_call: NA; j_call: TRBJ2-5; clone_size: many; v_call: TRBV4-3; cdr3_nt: TGCGCCAGCAGCCAAGGCCGGGACTCTGGGGGAGAGACCCAGTACTTC; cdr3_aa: CASSQGRDSGGETQYF
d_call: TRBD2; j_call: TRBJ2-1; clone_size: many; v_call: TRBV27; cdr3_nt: TGTGCCAGCAGTTTCTTGACTAGCGGGACCTACAATGAGCAGTTCTTC; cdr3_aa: CASSFLTSGTYNEQFF
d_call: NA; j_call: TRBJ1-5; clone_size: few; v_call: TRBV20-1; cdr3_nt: TGCAGTGCTAGAGAGGGAACAGTGCGCAATCAGCCCCAGCATTTT; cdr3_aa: CSAREGTVRNQPQHF
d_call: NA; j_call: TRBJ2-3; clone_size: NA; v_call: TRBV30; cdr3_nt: TGTGCCTGGAGTACTGGGGACTTGGCCGATACGCAGTATTTT; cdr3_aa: CAWSTGDLADTQYF
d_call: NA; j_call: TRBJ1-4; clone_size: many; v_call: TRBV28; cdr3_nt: TGTGCCAGCAGTTTCGTCCAGAATGAAAAACTGTTTTTT; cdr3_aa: CASSFVQNEKLFF
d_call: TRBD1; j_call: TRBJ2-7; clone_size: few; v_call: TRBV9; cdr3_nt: TGTGCCAGCAGCCCCGGGCACAGGGGCTACGAGCAGTACTTC; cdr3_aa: CASSPGHRGYEQYF
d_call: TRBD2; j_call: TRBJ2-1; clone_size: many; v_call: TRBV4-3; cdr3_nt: TGCGCCAGCACCCGGACTAGCGGGGGGGCTTTCTACAATGAGCAGTTCTTC; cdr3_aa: CASTRTSGGAFYNEQFF
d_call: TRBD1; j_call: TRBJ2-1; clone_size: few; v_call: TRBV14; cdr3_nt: TGTGCCAGCAGCCAAGCACAGGGGGGCTACAATGAGCAGTTCTTC; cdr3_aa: CASSQAQGGYNEQFF
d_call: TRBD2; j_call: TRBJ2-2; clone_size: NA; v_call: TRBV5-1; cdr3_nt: TGCGCCAGCAGCTGGCCCCGCGGACTAGCGGGAGGGAACACCGGGGAGCTGTTTTTT; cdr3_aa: CASSWPRGLAGGNTGELFF
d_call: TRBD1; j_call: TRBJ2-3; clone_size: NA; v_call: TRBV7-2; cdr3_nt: TGTGCCAGCAGCGTCCGGGACAGAGGGGATACGCAGTATTTT; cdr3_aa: CASSVRDRGDTQYF
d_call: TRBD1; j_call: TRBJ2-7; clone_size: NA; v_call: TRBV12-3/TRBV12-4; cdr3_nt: TGTGCCAGCAGTTGGGGGACAGTCCCCGAGCAGTACTTC; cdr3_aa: CASSWGTVPEQYF
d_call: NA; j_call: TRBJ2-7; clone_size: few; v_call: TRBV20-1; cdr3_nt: TGCAGTGCTAGAGATCCCGGGGGTCACTACGAGCAGTACTTC; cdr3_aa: CSARDPGGHYEQYF
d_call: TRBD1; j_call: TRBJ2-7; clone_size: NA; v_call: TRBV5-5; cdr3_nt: TGTGCCAGCAGTACCCAGACAGGGGCTCGCCCCGAGCAGTACTTC; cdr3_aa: CASSTQTGARPEQYF
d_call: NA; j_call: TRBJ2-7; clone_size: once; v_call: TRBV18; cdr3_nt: TGTGCCAGCCCACGCACCCTTCAAGAGCAGTACTTC; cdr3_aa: CASPRTLQEQYF
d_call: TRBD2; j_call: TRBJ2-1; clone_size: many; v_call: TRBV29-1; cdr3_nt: TGCAGCGCCCTAGCGGGGGCTTTGACGAACGGGCAGTTCTTC; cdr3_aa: CSALAGALTNGQFF
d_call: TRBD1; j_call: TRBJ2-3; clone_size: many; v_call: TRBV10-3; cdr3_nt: TGTGCCATCAGGAGGACAGGGACAGATACGCAGTATTTT; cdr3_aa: CAIRRTGTDTQYF
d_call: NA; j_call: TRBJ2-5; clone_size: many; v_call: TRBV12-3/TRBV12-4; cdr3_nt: TGTGCCAGCAGCCCCGTTTGGGGCCCCCAAGAGACCCAGTACTTC; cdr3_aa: CASSPVWGPQETQYF
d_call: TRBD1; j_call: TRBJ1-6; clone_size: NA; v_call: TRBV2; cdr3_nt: TGTGCCGGCAGGGGGACAGGGGTTAATTCACCCCTCCACTTT; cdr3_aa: CAGRGTGVNSPLHF
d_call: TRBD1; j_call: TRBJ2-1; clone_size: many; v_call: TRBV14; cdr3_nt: TGTGCCAGCAGCCCTTCGGCTAACAGGGGCCTTAACAATGAGCAGTTCTTC; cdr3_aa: CASSPSANRGLNNEQFF
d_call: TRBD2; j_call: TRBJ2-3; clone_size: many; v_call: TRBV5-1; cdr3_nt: TGCGCCAGCAGCATTCCGGGACTAGCGGGCGCCGTTCGAGATACGCAGTATTTT; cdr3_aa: CASSIPGLAGAVRDTQYF
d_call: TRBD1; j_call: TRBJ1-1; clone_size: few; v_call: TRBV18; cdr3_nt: TGTGCCAGCTCTACAGGGGTGAACACTGAAGCTTTCTTT; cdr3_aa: CASSTGVNTEAFF
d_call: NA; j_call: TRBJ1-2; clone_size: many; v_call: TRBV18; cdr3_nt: TGTGCCAGCTCCCCAATCCCCCAGGGCGATGGCTACACCTTC; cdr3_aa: CASSPIPQGDGYTF
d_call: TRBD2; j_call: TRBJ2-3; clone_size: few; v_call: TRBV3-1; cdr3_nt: TGTGCCAGCAGCCAAGAAGTGTGGACTAGCGGGGGGCCGCGCACAGATACGCAGTATTTT; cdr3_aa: CASSQEVWTSGGPRTDTQYF
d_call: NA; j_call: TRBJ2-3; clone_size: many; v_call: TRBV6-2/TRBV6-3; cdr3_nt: TGTGCCAGCAGTTATGCCCCCTACAAAGATACGCAGTATTTT; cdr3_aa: CASSYAPYKDTQYF
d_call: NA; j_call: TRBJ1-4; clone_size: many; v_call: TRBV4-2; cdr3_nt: TGTGCCAGCAGCCAAGATCTGGCAACTAATGAAAAACTGTTTTTT; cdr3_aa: CASSQDLATNEKLFF
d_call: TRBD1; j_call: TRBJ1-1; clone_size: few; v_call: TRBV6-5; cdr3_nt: TGTGCCAGCAGCCAGGGGGCAGGGGGCACTGAAGCTTTCTTT; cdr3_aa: CASSQGAGGTEAFF
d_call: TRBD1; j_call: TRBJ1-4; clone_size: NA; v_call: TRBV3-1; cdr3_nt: TGTGCCAGCAGCCAGTGGACAAGGACAGGGGTTGGTGAAAAACTGTTTTTT; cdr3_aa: CASSQWTRTGVGEKLFF
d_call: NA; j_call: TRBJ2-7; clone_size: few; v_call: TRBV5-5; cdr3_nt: TGTGCCAGCAGCTTCAACAGGGTGCCCTACGAGCAGTACTTC; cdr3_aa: CASSFNRVPYEQYF
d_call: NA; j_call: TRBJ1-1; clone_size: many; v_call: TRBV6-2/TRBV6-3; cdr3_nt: TGTGCCAGCAGTATTGGGACCACGTTAAACACTGAAGCTTTCTTT; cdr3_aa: CASSIGTTLNTEAFF
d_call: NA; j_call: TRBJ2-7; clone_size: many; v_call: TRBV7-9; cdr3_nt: TGTGCCAGCAGCTCCCGGCGATCCGAATCCTACGAGCAGTACTTC; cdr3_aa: CASSSRRSESYEQYF
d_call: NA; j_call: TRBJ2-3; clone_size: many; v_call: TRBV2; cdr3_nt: TGTGCCAGCATCTTCGGGACCTCCCCAGATACGCAGTATTTT; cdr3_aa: CASIFGTSPDTQYF
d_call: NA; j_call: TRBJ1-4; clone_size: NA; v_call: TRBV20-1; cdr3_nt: TGCAGAGCAAACCGAGAGGAAGCTCATGAAAAACTGTTTTTT; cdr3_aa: CRANREEAHEKLFF
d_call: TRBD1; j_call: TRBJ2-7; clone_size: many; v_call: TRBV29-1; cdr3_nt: TGCAGCGTTGTCCGGGACAGGGCTTATCACGAGCAGTACTTC; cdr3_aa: CSVVRDRAYHEQYF
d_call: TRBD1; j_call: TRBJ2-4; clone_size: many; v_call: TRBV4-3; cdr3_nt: TGCGCCAGCAGCCCTAGACAGGGCTACATTCAGTACTTC; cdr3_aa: CASSPRQGYIQYF